This T cell receptor beta chain is drawn from a study of identical twins. About this clonotype itself: The antigen remains undetermined.

TCRdb reanalysed the 5' RACE reads using MiXCR and keeps one entry per CDR3 protein. The table includes about 920,000 distinct CDR3 sequences, approximately 13% detected once. The V gene end was trimmed by 1 base and the J gene end by 8 bases; junction bases not matched to a gene: 7. This CDR3 region has 15 residues. Overall study findings and caveats: The study found excess low generation probability among twin-shared out-of-frame alpha sequences.

This same sample was also taken into another study, of yellow fever vaccine responses in identical twins.

The sequencing sample was made of PBMCs. This clonotype was sampled from a woman aged 18-29 years in good health. The chain links TRBV12-3 or TRBV12-4 to TRBJ2-3; 9 bases are a match to TRBD2. The CDR3 nucleotides are TGTGCCAGCAGTTTAGTGGCGGGGGGGCCAAGTACGCAGTATTTT. It specifies CASSLVAGGPSTQYF.